The 4 T cell receptor beta chains given below trace back to one sample, sequenced in a study of T cell repertoires in cytomegalovirus infection. Using its own MiXCR run on the reads, TCRdb lists one record per CDR3 protein. The sample lists some 390,000 distinct CDR3 sequences, roughly 18% seen once, with approximately 10% in the top ten. What was sequenced was PBMCs. These TCRs come from a human donor in good health (CMV status not recorded). Some clones in this sample may be carry-over from other donors' samples.

The rearrangement links TRBV4-1 to TRBJ2-5; D uncertain. Per germline, CDR1 MGHRA and CDR2 YSYEKL. The length of the CDR3 is 16 residues. V lost 4 bases and J 3 bases, leaving 18 bases between the germline ends. The CDR3 here is CASSPAFWQYEETQYF. As DNA, the CDR3 is TGCGCCAGCAGCCCCGCGTTCTGGCAGTACGAAGAGACCCAGTACTTC.

This clonotype was found many times. This rearrangement joins TRBV2 to TRBJ1-3; 8 bases align to TRBD1. The V and J ends lost 6 bases and 4 bases, in that order; junction bases with no gene match: 5. The length of the CDR3 is 14 residues. Germline loops: CDR1 SNHLY, CDR2 FYNNEI. The CDR3 here is CASRDRAYGNTIYF. CDR3 bases: TGTGCCAGCAGGGACAGGGCTTACGGAAACACCATATATTTT. The whole variable domain, filled in from reference TRBV2 and TRBJ1-3, reads EPEVTQTPSHQVTQMGQEVILRCVPISNHLYFYWYRQILGQKVEFLVSFYNNEISEKSEIFDDQFSVERPDGSNFTLKIRSTKLEDSAMYFCASRDRAYGNTIYFGEGSWLTVV.

This clonotype was detected many times. The chain links TRBV6-1 to TRBJ1-5, with TRBD1 as a possible D gene (5 bases). The CDR3 sequence is 16 residues long. Germline lookup yields CDR1 MNHNS and CDR2 SASEGT. Trimming shortened V by 0 bases and J by 4 bases, and 13 bases separated the two germline ends. CDR3 sequence reads: CASSEAFARVNQPQHF. Here the CDR3 DNA reads TGTGCCAGCAGTGAAGCATTTGCCAGGGTAAATCAGCCCCAGCATTTT.

This clonotype was seen repeatedly, ten times or more. The gene calls are TRBV7-2 and TRBJ1-1, with D perhaps TRBD1 (6 bases). The germline V gene encodes CDR1 SGHTA and CDR2 FQGNSA. Trimming pared 6 bases from V and 5 bases from J, leaving 19 bases between. The CDR3 sequence is 15 residues long. The CDR3 DNA reads as TGTGCCAGCAGTCGCCGTGGGGGGCGAGGGACTGAAGCTTTCTTT. It yields the protein CASSRRGGRGTEAFF.